The source of this T cell receptor (beta chain) is a study of spatial heterogeneity in lung cancer. Study in general: A unique TCR and UMI combination showed up more than ten times in raw reads, on average. Findings and caveats of the study: Whereas they appeared in blood less at follow-up, ubiquitous expanded tumor TCRs appeared there more at resection.

Sample time point: sample taken at primary tumor resection. Whole RNA was taken from tumor, nontumor lung or frozen PBMC; it was then sequenced unsorted. Samples were donated by 72 untreated early-stage non-small cell lung cancer patients. This clonotype was detected ten times or more. Its specificity is unknown. This beta chain is an unintended read in a library built for alpha chains; its size means little. Every TCR cDNA molecule bore its own unique molecular identifier. TCRdb re-called the 5' RACE reads with MiXCR, one entry per CDR3 protein. The sample lists around 11,000 distinct CDR3 sequences; over 3% were seen once. The CDR3 sequence is 14 residues long. The V end was cut by 3 bases, the J end by 5 bases, with 13 bases between. In germline, CDR1 is MNHEY, CDR2 SMNVEV (reference sequence).

The chain recombines TRBV27 with TRBJ1-1; D perhaps matches TRBD1 (6 bases). Here the sequenced sample was PBMCs, taken at surgery. The TCR comes from a female donor with early-stage non-small cell lung cancer. The CDR3 sequence is CASSFGRGKTEAFF. The CDR3 DNA follows: TGTGCCAGCAGTTTCGGCAGGGGAAAAACTGAAGCTTTCTTT.